These T cell receptor beta chains were read from a single sample in a study of cytomegalovirus exposure and HLA in healthy donors. Assay used: immunoSEQ multiplex PCR; TCRdb lists only in-frame clones, some missing. The sample has 100,000 or so clones; approximately 82% are singletons. Sequencing was carried out using PBMCs. The receptors were gathered from a woman younger than 35 in good health and CMV-seronegative. Each CDR3 is given with its conserved first and last residue. D genes are given only for firm matches. Expanded clones get a size class; other rows say once, few or many, or leave the size out.

d_call,j_call,clone_size,v_call,cdr3_nt,cdr3_aa
NA,TRBJ1-4,NA,TRBV30,TGTGCCTGGAGTGTACGGGGGACGGTGGGACTTGAAAAACTGTTTTTT,CAWSVRGTVGLEKLFF
TRBD1,TRBJ2-7,NA,TRBV9,TGTGCCAGCAGCGTCCGAGGACAGGGGTACGAGCAGTACTTC,CASSVRGQGYEQYF
NA,TRBJ2-7,NA,TRBV7-9,TGTGCCAGCAGCAGGGGGACTAACTCCTACGAGCAGTACTTC,CASSRGTNSYEQYF
TRBD2,TRBJ2-7,once,TRBV15,TGTGCCACCAGCGAAGGTAGCGGGATCTCCTACGAGCAGTACTTC,CATSEGSGISYEQYF
TRBD1,TRBJ2-7,few,TRBV30,TGTGCCTGGAGTGACGGGACAGGGGGACCCTACGAGCAGTACTTC,CAWSDGTGGPYEQYF
NA,TRBJ1-1,NA,TRBV30,TGTGCCTGGAGTGTAAAGGGAGCCAGTAGCTTGAACACTGAAGCTTTCTTT,CAWSVKGASSLNTEAFF
TRBD2,TRBJ2-7,NA,TRBV25-1,TGTGCCAGCAGTAATCGGGGGGGCGGGGAAGAGCAGTACTTC,CASSNRGGGEEQYF
NA,TRBJ1-2,NA,TRBV9,TGTGCCAGCAGCCCCCGGACAGACTTCAACTATGGCTACACCTTC,CASSPRTDFNYGYTF
NA,TRBJ1-2,NA,TRBV18,TGTGCCAGCTCACCGCCAAGGACAGCCACTAACTATGGCTACACCTTC,CASSPPRTATNYGYTF
NA,TRBJ1-1,NA,TRBV7-9,TGTGCCAGCAGCCGGGAGGTCCGGGGCACTGAAGCTTTCTTT,CASSREVRGTEAFF
NA,TRBJ1-5,NA,TRBV7-2,TGTGCCAGCAGCGCGTCCAGGGTCAATCAGCCCCAGCATTTT,CASSASRVNQPQHF
TRBD1,TRBJ2-7,NA,TRBV27,TGTGCCAGCAGCTCCAGGCGACAGGGCCGTTCCTACGAGCAGTACTTC,CASSSRRQGRSYEQYF
NA,TRBJ2-7,NA,TRBV4-3,TGCGCCAGCAGCCAAGATCTCGCTATGAAGCAGTACTTC,CASSQDLAMKQYF
NA,TRBJ1-2,NA,TRBV15,TGTGCCACCAGCCCCGACAGCCGATACTATGGCTACACCTTC,CATSPDSRYYGYTF
TRBD1,TRBJ2-2,NA,TRBV5-1,TGCGCCAGCAGCCCGCCGGGACAGGCGTCAGGGGAGCTGTTTTTT,CASSPPGQASGELFF
TRBD2,TRBJ2-7,NA,TRBV2,TGTGCCAGCGGGGTTAGCGGGGTACACGAGCAGTACTTC,CASGVSGVHEQYF
NA,TRBJ1-2,NA,TRBV13,TGTGCCAGCAGCCCCTCAGGGTCCCAAGAGAGTGGCTACACCTTC,CASSPSGSQESGYTF
NA,TRBJ2-2,NA,TRBV7-8,TGTGCCAGCATCGGACCCGCGAGGCAGGGGATAACCGGGGAGCTGTTTTTT,CASIGPARQGITGELFF
NA,TRBJ2-3,NA,TRBV2,TGTGCCAGCATTCTCTTGTCCCCAGATACGCAGTATTTT,CASILLSPDTQYF
TRBD1,TRBJ1-4,NA,TRBV7-9,TGTTCCAGCAGCTTAGGGATGGCAGGGGGTATCGGTAATGAAAAACTGTTTTTT,CSSSLGMAGGIGNEKLFF
NA,TRBJ2-5,NA,TRBV7-2,TGTGCCAGCAGCTTAGGGGGAGGGGGAGAGACCCAGTACTTC,CASSLGGGGETQYF
TRBD2,TRBJ2-2,NA,TRBV5-1,TGCGCCAGCGGGGGTAGCGGGGGCCATGGCACCGGGGAGCTGTTTTTT,CASGGSGGHGTGELFF
NA,TRBJ1-1,NA,TRBV7-3,TGTGCCAGCAGCCCCACTGGCGGGGTGACGAACACTGAAGCTTTCTTT,CASSPTGGVTNTEAFF
TRBD1,TRBJ1-5,NA,TRBV5-3,TGTGCCAGAAGCTCTTCACCCGGGACAGGGAACGATAGCAATCAGCCCCAGCATTTT,CARSSSPGTGNDSNQPQHF
NA,TRBJ2-2,NA,TRBV4-3,TGCGCCAGCAGCCAAGATATCGAACCGGGGGAGAAGCTGTTTTTT,CASSQDIEPGEKLFF
NA,TRBJ2-5,NA,TRBV28,TGTGCCAGCAGCATTGACCCGGGGACCCAGTACTTC,CASSIDPGTQYF
NA,TRBJ2-3,NA,TRBV27,TGTGCCAGCAGTTTCGACAGACTCGCCGGCCCAGATACGCAGTATTTT,CASSFDRLAGPDTQYF
NA,TRBJ2-5,NA,TRBV7-2,TGTGCCAGCAGCTTTCTCGTCAGGTCGGAGACCCAGTACTTC,CASSFLVRSETQYF
NA,TRBJ2-3,NA,TRBV5-1,TGCGCCAGCAGCTTGTTTACAACCAGCACAGATACGCAGTATTTT,CASSLFTTSTDTQYF
TRBD1,TRBJ2-3,once,TRBV6-4,TGTGCCAGCAGTGATGAAAGGACAGGGGAAGTTGGTACGCAGTATTTT,CASSDERTGEVGTQYF
TRBD2,TRBJ2-2,NA,TRBV19,TGTGCCAGTAAGACTAGCGGTAACACCGGGGAGCTGTTTTTT,CASKTSGNTGELFF
TRBD2,TRBJ2-3,once,TRBV4-2,TGTGCCAGCAGCCAAGATTACGGGGGGTCCGGGTGGGGCCCAGATACGCAGTATTTT,CASSQDYGGSGWGPDTQYF
TRBD2,TRBJ2-3,NA,TRBV28,TGTGCCAGCACCCCGGGGTTAGCGGGAGGGGCAGATACGCAGTATTTT,CASTPGLAGGADTQYF
NA,TRBJ2-1,NA,TRBV6-1,TGTGCCAGCAGTGAATTAGGGACTCTGCAGTTCTTC,CASSELGTLQFF
TRBD2,TRBJ2-1,NA,TRBV27,TGTGCCAGCAGTCGGACTAGCGGAAACTCCTACAATGAGCAGTTCTTC,CASSRTSGNSYNEQFF
NA,TRBJ2-5,NA,TRBV5-6,TGTGCCAGCAGCTTGGCTTACGGGACCCAGTACTTC,CASSLAYGTQYF
TRBD1,TRBJ1-1,once,TRBV6-5,TGTGCCAGCAGTTACTCGGCACCGGGACAGGGCCAAGCTTTCTTT,CASSYSAPGQGQAFF
NA,TRBJ2-3,NA,TRBV7-9,TGTGCCAGCAGCCCCGGCCAGGGTCGCACAGATACGCAGTATTTT,CASSPGQGRTDTQYF
NA,TRBJ1-6,few,TRBV6-6,TGTGCCAGCAGAACAGGAGCAAATTCACCCCTCCACTTT,CASRTGANSPLHF
NA,TRBJ1-5,NA,TRBV28,TGTGCCAGCAGTCTAGGGAGGTATAGCAATCAGCCCCAGCATTTT,CASSLGRYSNQPQHF
TRBD2,TRBJ2-1,few,TRBV6-5,TGTGCCAGCAGTCAATCTAGCGGGGGGGCCTATGAGCAGTTCTTC,CASSQSSGGAYEQFF
TRBD1,TRBJ1-6,NA,TRBV27,TGTGCCAGCAGTTCTTGGACAGGGGCTTCACCCCTCCACTTT,CASSSWTGASPLHF
TRBD1,TRBJ2-7,NA,TRBV19,TGTGCCAGTAGTCCACGGACAGGGCCGCACGAGCAGTACTTC,CASSPRTGPHEQYF
TRBD2,TRBJ2-1,NA,TRBV7-2,TGTGCCAGCAGCCCCCTAACCGGGACTAGCGGGGTCTACAATGAGCAGTTCTTC,CASSPLTGTSGVYNEQFF
TRBD1,TRBJ2-3,NA,TRBV9,TGTGCCAGCAGCGCAAGGACAGGGGTATCAGATACGCAGTATTTT,CASSARTGVSDTQYF
TRBD1,TRBJ2-7,NA,TRBV19,TGTGCCAGTAGCCGGGACAGGTCCTACGAGCAGTACTTC,CASSRDRSYEQYF
NA,TRBJ2-3,NA,TRBV19,TGTGCCAGTAGTATAGACCCCAGGCGGGATGGCACAGATACGCAGTATTTT,CASSIDPRRDGTDTQYF
TRBD2,TRBJ2-5,NA,TRBV9,TGTGCCAGCAGCGTGGGACTGGGACTAGCGGGAGGAGAGAAAGAGACCCAGTACTTC,CASSVGLGLAGGEKETQYF
NA,TRBJ2-7,NA,TRBV9,TGTGCCAGCAGCGTGGCGGCCGGGACCTACGAGCAGTACTTC,CASSVAAGTYEQYF
TRBD1,TRBJ1-2,NA,TRBV5-1,TGCGCCAGCAGCTTGACCGGGACAGGGATCTATGGCTACACCTTC,CASSLTGTGIYGYTF
TRBD1,TRBJ2-3,NA,TRBV7-3,TGTGCCAGCAGCTCAAAGGGGACAGGGGATACGCAGTATTTT,CASSSKGTGDTQYF
NA,TRBJ1-2,NA,TRBV30,TGTGCCTGGCAATTACAGGTTAACTATGGCTACACCTTC,CAWQLQVNYGYTF
TRBD1,TRBJ1-1,once,TRBV4-3,TGCGCCAGCAGCCAAGATCGGGACAGTGAAGCTTTCTTT,CASSQDRDSEAFF
TRBD2,TRBJ2-1,NA,TRBV7-8,TGTGCCAGCAGCTTAGAGGGCAGCGGGAGGGCCAATTATGAGCAGTTCTTC,CASSLEGSGRANYEQFF
NA,TRBJ1-5,NA,TRBV27,TGTGCCAGCAGCCCGGTTGGGGGGAGTAATCAGCCCCAGCATTTT,CASSPVGGSNQPQHF
TRBD2,TRBJ2-1,NA,TRBV6-4,TGTGCCAGCAGATCCTTAGCGGGATACAATGAGCAGTTCTTC,CASRSLAGYNEQFF
NA,TRBJ1-1,once,TRBV7-9,TGTGCCAGCAGCAGCAAGAACACTGAAGCTTTCTTT,CASSSKNTEAFF